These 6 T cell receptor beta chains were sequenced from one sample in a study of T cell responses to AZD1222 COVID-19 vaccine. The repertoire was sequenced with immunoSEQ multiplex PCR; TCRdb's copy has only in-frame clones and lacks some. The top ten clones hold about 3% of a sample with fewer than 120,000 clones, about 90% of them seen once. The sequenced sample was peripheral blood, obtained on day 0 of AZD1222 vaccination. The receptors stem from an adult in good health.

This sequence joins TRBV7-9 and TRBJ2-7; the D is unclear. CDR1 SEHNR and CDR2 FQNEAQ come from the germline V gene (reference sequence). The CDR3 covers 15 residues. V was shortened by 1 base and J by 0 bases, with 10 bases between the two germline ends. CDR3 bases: TGTGCCAGCAGCTTAGAGGTGGAACCCTCCTACGAGCAGTACTTC. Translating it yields CASSLEVEPSYEQYF.

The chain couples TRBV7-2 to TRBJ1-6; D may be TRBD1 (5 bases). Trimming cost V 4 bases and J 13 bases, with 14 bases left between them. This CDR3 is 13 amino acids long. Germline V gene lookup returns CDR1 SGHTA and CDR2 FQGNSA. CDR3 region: CASSYPGNLPLHF. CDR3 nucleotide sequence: TGTGCCAGCAGCTACCCAGGGAATCTGCCCCTCCACTTT.

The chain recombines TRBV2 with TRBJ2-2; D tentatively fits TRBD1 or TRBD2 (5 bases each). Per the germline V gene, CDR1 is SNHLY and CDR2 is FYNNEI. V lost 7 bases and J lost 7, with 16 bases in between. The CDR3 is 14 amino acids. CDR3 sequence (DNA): TGTGCCAGCAAAACGGGGCTGGTTGACGGGGAGCTGTTTTTT. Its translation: CASKTGLVDGELFF.

CDR3 in amino acids: CASSYTGTSGRNEQFF. CDR3 in DNA: TGCGCCAGCAGTTACACCGGGACTAGCGGGAGGAATGAGCAGTTCTTC. This rearrangement joins TRBV10-1 to TRBJ2-1, with 15 bases that match TRBD2. After removal of 5 bases from V and 7 bases from J, the junction contained 6 bases not matched to a gene. The CDR3 consists of 16 residues. Per germline, CDR1 WNHNN and CDR2 SYGVQD (reference sequence).

CDR3 loop: CASSQRGAGGLAGELFF. In DNA, the CDR3 is TGTGCCAGCAGCCAAAGAGGAGCGGGGGGGCTGGCCGGGGAGCTGTTTTTT. This chain links TRBV3-1 (or the pseudogene TRBV3-2) with TRBJ2-2; 10 bases are shared with TRBD2. This CDR3 has 17 amino acids. Germline CDR1 and CDR2: LGHDT and YNNKEL (reference sequence). V was pared by 2 bases and J by 6 bases, with 9 bases of the junction left unmatched.

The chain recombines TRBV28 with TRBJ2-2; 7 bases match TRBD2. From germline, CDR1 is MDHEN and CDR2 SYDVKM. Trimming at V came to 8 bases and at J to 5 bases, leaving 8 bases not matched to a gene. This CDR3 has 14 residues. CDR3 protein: CASREASGTGELFF. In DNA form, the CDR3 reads TGTGCCAGCCGGGAGGCGAGTGGGACCGGGGAGCTGTTTTTT.